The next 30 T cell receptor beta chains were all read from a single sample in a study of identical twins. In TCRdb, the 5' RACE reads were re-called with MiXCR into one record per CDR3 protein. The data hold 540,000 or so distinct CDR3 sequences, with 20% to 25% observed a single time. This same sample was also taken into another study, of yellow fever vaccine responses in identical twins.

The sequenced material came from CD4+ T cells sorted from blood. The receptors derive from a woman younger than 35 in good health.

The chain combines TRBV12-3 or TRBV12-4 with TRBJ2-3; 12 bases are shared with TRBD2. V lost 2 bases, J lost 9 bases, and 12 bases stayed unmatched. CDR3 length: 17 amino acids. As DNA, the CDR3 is TGTGCCAGCAGTTTATCAACACTAGCGGGGGGAACCAGCACGCAGTATTTT. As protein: CASSLSTLAGGTSTQYF.

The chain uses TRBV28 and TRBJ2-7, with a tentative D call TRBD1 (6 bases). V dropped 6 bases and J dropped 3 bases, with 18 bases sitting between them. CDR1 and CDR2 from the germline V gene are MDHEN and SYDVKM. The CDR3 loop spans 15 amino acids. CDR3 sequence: CASRQQGLSYYEQYF. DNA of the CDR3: TGTGCCAGCAGGCAACAGGGCCTAAGCTACTACGAGCAGTACTTC. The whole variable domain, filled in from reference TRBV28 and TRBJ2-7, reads DVKVTQSSRYLVKRTGEKVFLECVQDMDHENMFWYRQDPGLGLRLIYFSYDVKMKEKGDIPEGYSVSREKKERFSLILESASTNQTSMYLCASRQQGLSYYEQYFGPGTRLTVT.

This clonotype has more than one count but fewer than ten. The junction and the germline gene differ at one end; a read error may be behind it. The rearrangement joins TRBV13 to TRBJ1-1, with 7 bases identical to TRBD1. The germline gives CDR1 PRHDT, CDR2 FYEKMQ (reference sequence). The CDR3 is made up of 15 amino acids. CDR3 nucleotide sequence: TGTGCCAGCAGCGTAAGGGACAGTGGGAACGCTGAAGCTTTCTTT. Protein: CASSVRDSGNAEAFF.

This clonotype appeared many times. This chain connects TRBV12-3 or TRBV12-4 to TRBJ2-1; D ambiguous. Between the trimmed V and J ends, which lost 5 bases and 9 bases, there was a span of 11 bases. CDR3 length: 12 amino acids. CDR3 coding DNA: TGTGCCAGCAGTCAGACGGCGACTGAGCAGTTCTTC. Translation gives CASSQTATEQFF.

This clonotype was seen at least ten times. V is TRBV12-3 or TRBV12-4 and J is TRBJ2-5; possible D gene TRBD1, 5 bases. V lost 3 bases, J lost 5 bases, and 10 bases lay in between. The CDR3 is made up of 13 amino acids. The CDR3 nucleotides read TGTGCCAGCAGTTTCTCCAAGGGGGAGACCCAGTACTTC. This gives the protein CASSFSKGETQYF.

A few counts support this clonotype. CDR3 nucleotide sequence: TGCAGCGGTAGCCAGGGAGGTGGTTACGAGCAGTACTTC. Residues: CSGSQGGGYEQYF. V is TRBV29-1 and J is TRBJ2-7, with D maybe TRBD2 (6 bases). Deletions cut 7 bases from V and 4 bases from J, with 17 bases between. The CDR3 totals 13 residues. The germline CDR1 and CDR2 sequences are SQVTM and ANQGSEA.

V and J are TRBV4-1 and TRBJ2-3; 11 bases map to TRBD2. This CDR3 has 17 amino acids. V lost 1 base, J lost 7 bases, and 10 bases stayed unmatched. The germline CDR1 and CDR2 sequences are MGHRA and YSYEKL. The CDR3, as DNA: TGCGCCAGCAGCCAAGCTCGTACTAGCGGGGGCCAGAATACGCAGTATTTT. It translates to CASSQARTSGGQNTQYF.

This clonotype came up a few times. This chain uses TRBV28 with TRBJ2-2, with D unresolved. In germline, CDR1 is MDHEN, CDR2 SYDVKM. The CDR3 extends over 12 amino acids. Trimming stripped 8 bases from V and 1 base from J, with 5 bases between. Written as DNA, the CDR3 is TGTGCCAGCCCCGGGAACACCGGGGAGCTGTTTTTT. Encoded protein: CASPGNTGELFF.

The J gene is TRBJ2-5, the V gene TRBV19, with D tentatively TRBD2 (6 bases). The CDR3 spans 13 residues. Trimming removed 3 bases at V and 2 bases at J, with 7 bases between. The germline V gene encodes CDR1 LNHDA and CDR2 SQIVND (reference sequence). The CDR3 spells CASSIGLQETQYF. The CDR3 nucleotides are TGTGCCAGTAGTATTGGACTACAAGAGACCCAGTACTTC.

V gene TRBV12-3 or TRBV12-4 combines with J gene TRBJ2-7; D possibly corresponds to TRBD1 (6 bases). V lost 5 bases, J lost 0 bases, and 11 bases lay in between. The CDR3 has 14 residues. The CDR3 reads CASSKGDHSYEQYF. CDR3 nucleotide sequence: TGTGCCAGCAGTAAGGGGGACCACTCCTACGAGCAGTACTTC.

CDR3 nucleotides: TGCGCCAGCAGCCCAGGCAACGGCCTCTACGAGCAGTACTTC. Its protein is CASSPGNGLYEQYF. The J gene is TRBJ2-7, the V gene TRBV5-1; the D is unclear. Trimming pared 4 bases from V and 3 bases from J, leaving 14 bases between. The germline V gene encodes CDR1 SGHRS and CDR2 YFSETQ. The CDR3 has 14 residues.

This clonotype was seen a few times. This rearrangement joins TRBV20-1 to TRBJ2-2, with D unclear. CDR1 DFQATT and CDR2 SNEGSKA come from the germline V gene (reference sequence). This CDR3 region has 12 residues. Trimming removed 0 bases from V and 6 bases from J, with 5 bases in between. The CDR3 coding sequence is TGCAGTGCTAGAGAGCAGGCCGGGGAGCTGTTTTTT. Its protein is CSAREQAGELFF.

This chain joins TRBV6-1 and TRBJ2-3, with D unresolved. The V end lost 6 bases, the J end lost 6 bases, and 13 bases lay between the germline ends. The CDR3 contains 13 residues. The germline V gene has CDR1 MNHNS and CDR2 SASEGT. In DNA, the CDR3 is TGTGCCAGCAGCCCTGGCCCTTGGGATACGCAGTATTTT. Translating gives CASSPGPWDTQYF.

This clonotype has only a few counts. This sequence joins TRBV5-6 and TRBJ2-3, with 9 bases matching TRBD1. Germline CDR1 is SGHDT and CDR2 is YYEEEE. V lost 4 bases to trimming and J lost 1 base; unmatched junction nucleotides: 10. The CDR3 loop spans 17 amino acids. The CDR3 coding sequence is TGTGCCAGCAGCCGTTTCCAGTGGACAGGGGGCACAGATACGCAGTATTTT. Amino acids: CASSRFQWTGGTDTQYF.

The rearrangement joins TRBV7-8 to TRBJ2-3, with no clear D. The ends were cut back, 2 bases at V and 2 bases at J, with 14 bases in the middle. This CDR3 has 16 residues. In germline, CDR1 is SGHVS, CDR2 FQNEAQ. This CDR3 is CASSLWVTTDTDTQYF. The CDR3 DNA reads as TGTGCCAGCAGCTTATGGGTAACTACAGACACAGATACGCAGTATTTT.

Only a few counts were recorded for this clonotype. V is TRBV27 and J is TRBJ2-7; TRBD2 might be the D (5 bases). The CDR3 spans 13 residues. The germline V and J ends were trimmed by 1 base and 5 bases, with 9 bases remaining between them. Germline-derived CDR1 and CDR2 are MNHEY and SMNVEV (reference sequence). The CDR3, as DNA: TGTGCCAGCAGTTTATGGGCTAGCCACGAGCAGTACTTC. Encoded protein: CASSLWASHEQYF.

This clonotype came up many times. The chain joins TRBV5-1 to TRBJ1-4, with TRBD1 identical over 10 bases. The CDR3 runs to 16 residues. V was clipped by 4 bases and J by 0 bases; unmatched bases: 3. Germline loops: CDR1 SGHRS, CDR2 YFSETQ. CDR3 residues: CASSPGTGATNEKLFF. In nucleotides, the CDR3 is TGCGCCAGCAGCCCCGGGACAGGGGCAACTAATGAAAAACTGTTTTTT.

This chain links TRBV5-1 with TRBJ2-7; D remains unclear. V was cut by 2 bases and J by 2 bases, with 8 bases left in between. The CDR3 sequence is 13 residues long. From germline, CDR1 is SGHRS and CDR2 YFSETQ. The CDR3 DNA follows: TGCGCCAGCAGCTTCTCAGAACCCTACGAGCAGTACTTC. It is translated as CASSFSEPYEQYF.

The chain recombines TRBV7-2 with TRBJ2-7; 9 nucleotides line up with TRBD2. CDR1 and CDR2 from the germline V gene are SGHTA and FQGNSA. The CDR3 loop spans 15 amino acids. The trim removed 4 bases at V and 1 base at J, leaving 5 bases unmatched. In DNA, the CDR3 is TGTGCCAGCAGCTCAGGACTAGCGAAATCCTACGAGCAGTACTTC. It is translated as CASSSGLAKSYEQYF.

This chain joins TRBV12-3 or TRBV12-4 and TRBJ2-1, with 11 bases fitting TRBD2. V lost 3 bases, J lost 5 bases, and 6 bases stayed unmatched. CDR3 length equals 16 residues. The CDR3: CASSLLGTSGHNEQFF. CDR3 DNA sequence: TGTGCCAGCAGTTTGCTTGGGACTAGCGGTCACAATGAGCAGTTCTTC.

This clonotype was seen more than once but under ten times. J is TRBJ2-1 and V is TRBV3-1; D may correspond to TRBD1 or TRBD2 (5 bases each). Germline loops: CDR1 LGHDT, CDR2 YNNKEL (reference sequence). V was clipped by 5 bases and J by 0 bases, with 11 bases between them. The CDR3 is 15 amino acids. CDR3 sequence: CASSSGRRSYNEQFF. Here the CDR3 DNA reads TGTGCCAGCAGCTCGGGACGCCGCTCCTACAATGAGCAGTTCTTC.

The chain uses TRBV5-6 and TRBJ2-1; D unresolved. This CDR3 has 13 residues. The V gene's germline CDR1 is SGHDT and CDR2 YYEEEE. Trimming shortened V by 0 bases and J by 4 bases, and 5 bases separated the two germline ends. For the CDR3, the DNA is TGTGCCAGCAGCTTGGACGAGTACAATGAGCAGTTCTTC. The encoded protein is CASSLDEYNEQFF.

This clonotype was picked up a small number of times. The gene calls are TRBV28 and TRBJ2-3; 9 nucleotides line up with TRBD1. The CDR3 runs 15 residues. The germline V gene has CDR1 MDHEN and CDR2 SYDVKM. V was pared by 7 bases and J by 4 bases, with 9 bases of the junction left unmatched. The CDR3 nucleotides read TGTGCCAGCACTCCTCGGGACAGGGACGCAGATACGCAGTATTTT. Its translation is CASTPRDRDADTQYF.

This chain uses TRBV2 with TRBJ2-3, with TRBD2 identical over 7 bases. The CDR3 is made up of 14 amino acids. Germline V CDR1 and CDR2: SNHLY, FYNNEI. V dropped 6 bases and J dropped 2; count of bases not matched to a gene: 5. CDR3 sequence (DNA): TGTGCCAGCAGGTCTAGCGGCTCCACAGATACGCAGTATTTT. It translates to CASRSSGSTDTQYF.

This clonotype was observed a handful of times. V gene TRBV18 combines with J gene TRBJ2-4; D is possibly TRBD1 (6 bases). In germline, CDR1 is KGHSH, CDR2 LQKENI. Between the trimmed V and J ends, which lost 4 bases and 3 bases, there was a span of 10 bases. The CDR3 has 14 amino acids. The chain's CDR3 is CASSLQGGKNIQYF. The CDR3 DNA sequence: TGTGCCAGCTCACTACAGGGTGGCAAAAACATTCAGTACTTC.

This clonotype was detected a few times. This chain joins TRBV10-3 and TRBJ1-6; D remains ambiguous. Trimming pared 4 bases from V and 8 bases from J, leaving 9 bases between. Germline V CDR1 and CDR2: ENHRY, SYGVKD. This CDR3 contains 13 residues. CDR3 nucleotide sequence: TGTGCCATCAGTGGGGTAGCGGATTCACCCCTCCACTTT. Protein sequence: CAISGVADSPLHF.

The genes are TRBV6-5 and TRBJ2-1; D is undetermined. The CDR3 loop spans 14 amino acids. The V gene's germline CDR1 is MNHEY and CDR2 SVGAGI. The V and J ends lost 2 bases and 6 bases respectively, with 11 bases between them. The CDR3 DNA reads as TGTGCCAGCAGTTACGGTCATGCCCTCAATGAGCAGTTCTTC. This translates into CASSYGHALNEQFF.

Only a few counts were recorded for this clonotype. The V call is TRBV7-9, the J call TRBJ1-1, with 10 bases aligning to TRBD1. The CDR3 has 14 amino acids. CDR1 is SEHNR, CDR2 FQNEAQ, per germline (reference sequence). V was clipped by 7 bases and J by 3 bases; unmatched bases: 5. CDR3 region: CASNKDRGDTEAFF. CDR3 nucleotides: TGTGCCAGCAACAAGGACAGGGGGGACACTGAAGCTTTCTTT. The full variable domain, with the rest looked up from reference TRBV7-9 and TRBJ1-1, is DTGVSQNPRHKITKRGQNVTFRCDPISEHNRLYWYRQTLGQGPEFLTYFQNEAQLEKSRLLSDRFSAERPKGSFSTLEIQRTEQGDSAMYLCASNKDRGDTEAFFGQGTRLTVV.

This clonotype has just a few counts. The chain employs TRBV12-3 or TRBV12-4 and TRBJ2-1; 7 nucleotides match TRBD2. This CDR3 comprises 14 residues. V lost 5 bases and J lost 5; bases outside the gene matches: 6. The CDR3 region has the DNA TGTGCCAGCAGTATGCGGGAGAGGAACAATGAGCAGTTCTTC. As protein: CASSMRERNNEQFF.

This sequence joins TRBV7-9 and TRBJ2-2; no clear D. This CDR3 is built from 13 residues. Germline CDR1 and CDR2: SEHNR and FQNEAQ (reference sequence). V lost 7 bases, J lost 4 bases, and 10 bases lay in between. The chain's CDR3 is CASIGVFTGELFF. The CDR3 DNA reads TGTGCCAGCATAGGAGTTTTCACCGGGGAGCTGTTTTTT.